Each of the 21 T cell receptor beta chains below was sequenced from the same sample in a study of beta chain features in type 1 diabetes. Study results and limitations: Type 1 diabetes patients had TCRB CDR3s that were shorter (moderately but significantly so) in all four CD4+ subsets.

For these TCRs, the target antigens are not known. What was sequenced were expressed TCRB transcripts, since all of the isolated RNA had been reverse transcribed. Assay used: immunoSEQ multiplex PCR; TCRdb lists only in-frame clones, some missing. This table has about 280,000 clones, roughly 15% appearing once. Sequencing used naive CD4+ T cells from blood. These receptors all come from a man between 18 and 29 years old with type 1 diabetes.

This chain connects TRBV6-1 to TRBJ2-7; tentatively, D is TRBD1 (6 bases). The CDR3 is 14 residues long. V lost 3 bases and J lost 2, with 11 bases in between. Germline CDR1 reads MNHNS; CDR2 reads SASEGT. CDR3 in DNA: TGTGCCAGCAGTGAGGTACAGGGCCCCTACGAGCAGTACTTC. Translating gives CASSEVQGPYEQYF.

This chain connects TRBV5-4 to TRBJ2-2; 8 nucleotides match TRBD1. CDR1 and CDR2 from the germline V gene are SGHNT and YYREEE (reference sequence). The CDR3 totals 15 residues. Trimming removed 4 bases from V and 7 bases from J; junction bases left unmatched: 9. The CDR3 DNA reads TGTGCCAGCAGCCGGACAGGGCCCGCCGTCGGGGAGCTGTTTTTT. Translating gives CASSRTGPAVGELFF.

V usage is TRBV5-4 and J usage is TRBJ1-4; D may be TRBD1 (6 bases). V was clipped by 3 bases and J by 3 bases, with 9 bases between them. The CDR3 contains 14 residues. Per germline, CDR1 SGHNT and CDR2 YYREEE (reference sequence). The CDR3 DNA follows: TGTGCCAGCAGCTCAGGGGTTTCTAATGAAAAACTGTTTTTT. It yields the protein CASSSGVSNEKLFF.

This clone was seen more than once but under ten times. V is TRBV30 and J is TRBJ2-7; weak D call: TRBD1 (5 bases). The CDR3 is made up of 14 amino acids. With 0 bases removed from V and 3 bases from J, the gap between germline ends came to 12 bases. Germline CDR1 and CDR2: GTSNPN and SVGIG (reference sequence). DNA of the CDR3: TGTGCCTGGAGTGTACGGGCAGGGATCTACGAGCAGTACTTC. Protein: CAWSVRAGIYEQYF. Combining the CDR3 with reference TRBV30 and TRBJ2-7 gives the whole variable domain SQTIHQWPATLVQPVGSPLSLECTVEGTSNPNLYWYRQAAGRGLQLLFYSVGIGQISSEVPQNLSASRPQDRQFILSSKKLLLSDSGFYLCAWSVRAGIYEQYFGPGTRLTVT.

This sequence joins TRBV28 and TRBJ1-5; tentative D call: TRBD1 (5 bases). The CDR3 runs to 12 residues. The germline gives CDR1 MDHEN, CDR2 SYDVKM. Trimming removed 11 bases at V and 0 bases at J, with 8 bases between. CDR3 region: CALGDSNQPQHF. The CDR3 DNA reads TGTGCCTTAGGGGATAGCAATCAGCCCCAGCATTTT.

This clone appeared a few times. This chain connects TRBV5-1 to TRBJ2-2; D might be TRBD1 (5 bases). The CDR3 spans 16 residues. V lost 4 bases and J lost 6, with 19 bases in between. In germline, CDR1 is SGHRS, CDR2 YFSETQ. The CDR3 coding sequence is TGCGCCAGCAGCCCCGAGGCCGTCCAAGGGGCCGGGGAGCTGTTTTTT. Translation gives CASSPEAVQGAGELFF.

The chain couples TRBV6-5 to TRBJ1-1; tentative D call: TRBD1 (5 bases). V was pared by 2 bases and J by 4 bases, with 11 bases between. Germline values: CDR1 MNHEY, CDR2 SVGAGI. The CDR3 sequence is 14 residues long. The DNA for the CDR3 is TGTGCCAGCAGTTACGCAGGGAGGGCCACTGAAGCTTTCTTT. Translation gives CASSYAGRATEAFF.

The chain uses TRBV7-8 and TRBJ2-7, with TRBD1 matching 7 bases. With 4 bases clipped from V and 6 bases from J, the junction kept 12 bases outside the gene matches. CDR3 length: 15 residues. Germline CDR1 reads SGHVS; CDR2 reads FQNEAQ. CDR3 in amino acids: CASSSQGSLSLEQYF. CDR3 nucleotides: TGTGCCAGCAGCTCACAGGGGTCCCTATCCCTCGAGCAGTACTTC.

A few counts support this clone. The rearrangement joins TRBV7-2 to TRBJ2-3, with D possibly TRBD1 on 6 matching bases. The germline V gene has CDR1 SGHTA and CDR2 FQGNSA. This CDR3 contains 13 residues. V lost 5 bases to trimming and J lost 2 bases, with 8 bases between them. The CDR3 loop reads CASSPGVTDTQYF. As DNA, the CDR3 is TGTGCCAGCAGCCCAGGGGTCACAGATACGCAGTATTTT.

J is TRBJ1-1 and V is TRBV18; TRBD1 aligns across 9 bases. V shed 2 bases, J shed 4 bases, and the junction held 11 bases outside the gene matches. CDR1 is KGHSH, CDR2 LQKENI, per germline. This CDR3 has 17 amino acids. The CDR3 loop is CASSPYKTGGSSTEAFF. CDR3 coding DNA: TGTGCCAGCTCACCATACAAGACAGGGGGATCTAGCACTGAAGCTTTCTTT.

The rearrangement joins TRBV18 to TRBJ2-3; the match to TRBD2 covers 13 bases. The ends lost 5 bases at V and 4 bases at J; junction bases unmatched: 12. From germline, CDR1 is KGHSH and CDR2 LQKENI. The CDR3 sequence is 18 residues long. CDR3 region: CASSSLAGGPVGADTQYF. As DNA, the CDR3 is TGTGCCAGCTCATCACTAGCGGGAGGGCCTGTTGGTGCAGATACGCAGTATTTT.

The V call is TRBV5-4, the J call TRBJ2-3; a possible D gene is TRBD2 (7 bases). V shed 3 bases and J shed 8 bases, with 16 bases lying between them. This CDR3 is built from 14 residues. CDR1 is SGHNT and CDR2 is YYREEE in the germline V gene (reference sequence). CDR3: CASSSGLVRGTQYF. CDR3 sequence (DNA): TGTGCCAGCAGCTCCGGACTAGTCAGGGGTACGCAGTATTTT.

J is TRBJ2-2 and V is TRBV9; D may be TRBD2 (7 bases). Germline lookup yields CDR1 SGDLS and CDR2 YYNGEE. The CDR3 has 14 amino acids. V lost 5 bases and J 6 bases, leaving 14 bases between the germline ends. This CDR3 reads CASRAGHSSGELFF. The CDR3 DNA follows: TGTGCCAGCAGAGCGGGACATTCGTCCGGGGAGCTGTTTTTT.

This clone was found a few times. The CDR3 DNA reads TGTGCCAGGTGGGGAGAGGACTATGGCTACACCTTC. This translates into CARWGEDYGYTF. The V call is TRBV21-1, the J call TRBJ1-2. TRBV21-1 is a pseudogene. The CDR3 spans 12 residues.

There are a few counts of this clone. This CDR3 is CASSQDRGRAIQYF. In nucleotides, the CDR3 is TGCGCCAGCAGCCAAGATCGTGGGAGAGCCATTCAGTACTTC. This chain connects TRBV4-1 to TRBJ2-4, with D possibly matching TRBD2 (5 bases). V was shortened by 0 bases and J by 9 bases, with 12 bases between the two germline ends. The CDR3 spans 14 residues. The germline CDR1 and CDR2 sequences are MGHRA and YSYEKL.

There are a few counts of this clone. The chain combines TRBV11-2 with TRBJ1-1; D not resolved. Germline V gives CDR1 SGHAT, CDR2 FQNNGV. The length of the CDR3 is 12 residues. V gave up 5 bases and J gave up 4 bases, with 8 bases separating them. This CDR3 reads CASSPVRTEAFF. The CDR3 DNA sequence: TGTGCCAGCAGCCCCGTTCGCACTGAAGCTTTCTTT.

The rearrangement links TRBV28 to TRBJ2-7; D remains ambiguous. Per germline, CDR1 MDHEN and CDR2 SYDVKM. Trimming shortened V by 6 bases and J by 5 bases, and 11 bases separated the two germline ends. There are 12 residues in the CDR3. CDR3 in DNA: TGTGCCAGCAGCCCCCGGCAGGACGAGCAGTACTTC. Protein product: CASSPRQDEQYF.

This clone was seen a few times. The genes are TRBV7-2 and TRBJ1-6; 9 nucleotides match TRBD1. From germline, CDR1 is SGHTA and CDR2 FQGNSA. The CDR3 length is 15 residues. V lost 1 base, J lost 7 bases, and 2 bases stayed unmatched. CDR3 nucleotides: TGTGCCAGCAGCTTAGGAGGACAGGGGAATTCACCCCTCCACTTT. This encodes CASSLGGQGNSPLHF.

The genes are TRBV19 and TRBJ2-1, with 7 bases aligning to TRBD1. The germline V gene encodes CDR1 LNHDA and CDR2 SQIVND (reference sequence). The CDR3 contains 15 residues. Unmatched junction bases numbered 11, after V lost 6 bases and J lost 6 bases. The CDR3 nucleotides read TGTGCCAGTAGGAGACAGGGACCTTTCGGCAATGAGCAGTTCTTC. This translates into CASRRQGPFGNEQFF. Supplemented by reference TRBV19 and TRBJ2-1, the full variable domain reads DGGITQSPKYLFRKEGQNVTLSCEQNLNHDAMYWYRQDPGQGLRLIYYSQIVNDFQKGDIAEGYSVSREKKESFPLTVTSAQKNPTAFYLCASRRQGPFGNEQFFGPGTRLTVL.

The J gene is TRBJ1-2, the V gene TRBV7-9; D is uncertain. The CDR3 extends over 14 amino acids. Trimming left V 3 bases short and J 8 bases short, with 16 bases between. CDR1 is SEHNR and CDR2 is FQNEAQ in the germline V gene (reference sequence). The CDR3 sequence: CASSLTNTDDGYTF. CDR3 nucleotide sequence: TGTGCCAGCAGCTTGACTAATACTGACGACGGCTACACCTTC.

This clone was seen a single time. Written as DNA, the CDR3 is TGTGCCAGCAGCTTAGCGTGGGGACAGAGGAATGAGCAGTTCTTC. Translated: CASSLAWGQRNEQFF. This chain connects TRBV7-2 to TRBJ2-1; 7 bases are shared with TRBD1. The germline CDR1 and CDR2 sequences are SGHTA and FQGNSA. The CDR3 is 15 residues long. V shed 0 bases and J 7 bases; nucleotides not matched to a gene: 6.